Given below is one T cell receptor beta chain in context. What it binds is not known. Construction of the TCRbeta library involved unique molecular identifiers. Each CDR3 protein is one row after TCRdb ran MiXCR on the PCR reads. The table has about 440,000 distinct CDR3 sequences, approximately 42% seen once; the top ten hold 27%. The record originates from a study of T-cell reconstitution after alpha-beta-depleted transplantation in children. Study conclusions and caveats: Surviving recipient T cells and intrathymic progenitors accounted for some patients' high TCRbeta diversity at day 60. There were reportedly several hundred expanded graft clones from which alpha-beta T cells came about two months after transplant.

This TCR was sampled from a girl aged 2-10 years with aplastic anemia, due to receive a stem cell transplant. The specimen was PBMCs, collected before TCRalphabeta/CD19-depleted stem cell transplant.

In nucleotides, the CDR3 is TGTGCCAGCAGTCCCTGGCGGGAGGGCAATCAGCCCCAGCATTTT. Protein sequence: CASSPWREGNQPQHF. The genes are TRBV6-5 and TRBJ1-5, with unresolved D. This CDR3 contains 15 residues. Trimming cost V 5 bases and J 2 bases, with 13 bases left between them. Germline V gene sequence: CDR1 MNHEY, CDR2 SVGAGI.